These 11 T cell receptor beta chains were all obtained from the same sample, sequenced in a study of CD4 T cells in relation to SARS-CoV-2 and coronaviruses. Assay: immunoSEQ multiplex PCR; the TCRdb copy retains only in-frame clones and omits some. The sample includes nearly 70,000 clones, more than 80% of them seen just once. Unexposed donor CD4+ T cells date from about 2011-2018, before the COVID-19 pandemic. Sequencing was done on a sample of naive CD4+ T cells from PBMCs. The subset here: naive CD4+ T cells isolated by negative enrichment. The receptors were gathered from a human donor in good health.

As to this clone: Other DNA sequences of this sample code for an identical CDR3. This chain joins TRBV18 and TRBJ1-2, with 9 bases that match TRBD1. This CDR3 spans 13 amino acids. Germline loops: CDR1 KGHSH, CDR2 LQKENI. With 6 bases clipped from V and 6 bases from J, the junction kept 5 bases outside the gene matches. DNA for the CDR3: TGTGCCAGCTCCCCGGGACAGGGAGATGGCTACACCTTC. Encoded protein: CASSPGQGDGYTF.

This sequence joins TRBV28 and TRBJ2-7; D is ambiguous. Germline assignment: CDR1 MDHEN and CDR2 SYDVKM. V was cut by 6 bases and J by 2 bases, with 14 bases left in between. This CDR3 is 14 amino acids long. The CDR3 spells CASSQNGRTYEQYF. The CDR3 DNA reads as TGTGCCAGCAGCCAAAACGGCAGAACCTACGAGCAGTACTTC.

The J gene is TRBJ2-1, the V gene TRBV18, with D perhaps matching TRBD1 (6 bases). The V gene's germline CDR1 is KGHSH and CDR2 LQKENI. Trimming left V 8 bases short and J 3 bases short, with 14 bases between. The CDR3 has 14 residues. This CDR3 is CASRQAESYNEQFF. The CDR3 bases are TGTGCCAGCCGACAGGCGGAAAGCTACAATGAGCAGTTCTTC.

V gene TRBV30 combines with J gene TRBJ2-1, with TRBD2 matching over 7 bases. Losses at the gene ends were 4 bases for V and 0 bases for J; bases not matched to a gene: 9. CDR3 length equals 16 residues. Germline loops: CDR1 GTSNPN, CDR2 SVGIG (reference sequence). CDR3 loop: CAWTQSGGPSYNEQFF. CDR3 nucleotide sequence: TGTGCCTGGACCCAATCGGGGGGTCCCTCCTACAATGAGCAGTTCTTC.

V usage is TRBV5-1 and J usage is TRBJ1-1, with 10 bases matching TRBD1. The V gene's germline CDR1 is SGHRS and CDR2 YFSETQ. The V segment lost 4 bases and the J segment 4 bases; nucleotides outside the gene matches: 10. The CDR3 has 16 amino acids. The CDR3 DNA sequence: TGCGCCAGCAGCCTATCGACAGGGGGCGATGGCACTGAAGCTTTCTTT. Its translation: CASSLSTGGDGTEAFF. The complete variable domain, with remaining parts taken from reference TRBV5-1 and TRBJ1-1, reads KAGVTQTPRYLIKTRGQQVTLSCSPISGHRSVSWYQQTPGQGLQFLFEYFSETQRNKGNFPGRFSGRQFSNSRSEMNVSTLELGDSALYLCASSLSTGGDGTEAFFGQGTRLTVV.

This chain links TRBV18 with TRBJ2-5, with D perhaps matching TRBD1 (6 bases). The CDR3 contains 13 residues. Germline V lookup: CDR1 KGHSH, CDR2 LQKENI. Trimming removed 1 base at V and 3 bases at J, with 6 bases between. The CDR3 protein is CASSPQGEETQYF. CDR3 sequence (DNA): TGTGCCAGCTCACCACAGGGGGAAGAGACCCAGTACTTC.

The rearrangement uses TRBV3-1 (or the pseudogene TRBV3-2) and TRBJ2-7, with a tentative D call TRBD1 (6 bases). V was trimmed by 4 bases and J by 3 bases, leaving 13 bases between them. The CDR3 is 14 residues long. CDR1 LGHDT and CDR2 YNNKEL come from the germline V gene (reference sequence). The CDR3 reads CASSPEQGCYEQYF. The CDR3, as DNA: TGTGCCAGCAGCCCAGAACAGGGTTGCTACGAGCAGTACTTC.

J is TRBJ1-1 and V is TRBV11-1; 8 nucleotides align to TRBD1. Looked up from germline, CDR1 is SGHAT and CDR2 is FQDESV (reference sequence). After removal of 2 bases from V and 4 bases from J, the junction contained 3 bases not matched to a gene. The CDR3 loop spans 14 amino acids. Written as DNA, the CDR3 is TGTGCCAGCAGCTTAATTACAGGGGGCACTGAAGCTTTCTTT. Its protein product is CASSLITGGTEAFF.

The gene calls are TRBV18 and TRBJ1-1; D is perhaps TRBD1 (6 bases). CDR1 KGHSH and CDR2 LQKENI come from the germline V gene. CDR3 length equals 14 residues. Between the trimmed V and J ends, which lost 6 bases and 1 base, there was a span of 12 bases. The CDR3 loop is CASSPGVTNTEAFF. The DNA of the CDR3 is TGTGCCAGCTCTCCAGGGGTAACGAACACTGAAGCTTTCTTT.

V gene TRBV29-1 combines with J gene TRBJ2-3, with D uncertain. Germline V gene lookup returns CDR1 SQVTM and CDR2 ANQGSEA. The CDR3 extends over 13 amino acids. V lost 3 bases and J 0 bases, leaving 7 bases between the germline ends. In nucleotides, the CDR3 is TGCAGCGTTGATGGTGCTAGCACAGATACGCAGTATTTT. It yields the protein CSVDGASTDTQYF.

The V and J genes are TRBV27 and TRBJ2-1; TRBD2 aligns across 14 bases. With 4 bases clipped from V and 4 bases from J, the junction kept 9 bases outside the gene matches. The CDR3 is made up of 18 amino acids. Germline V gene sequence: CDR1 MNHEY, CDR2 SMNVEV (reference sequence). The CDR3 sequence: CASSSPGTSGSFYNEQFF. DNA of the CDR3: TGTGCCAGCAGTTCCCCAGGGACTAGCGGGAGTTTTTACAATGAGCAGTTCTTC.